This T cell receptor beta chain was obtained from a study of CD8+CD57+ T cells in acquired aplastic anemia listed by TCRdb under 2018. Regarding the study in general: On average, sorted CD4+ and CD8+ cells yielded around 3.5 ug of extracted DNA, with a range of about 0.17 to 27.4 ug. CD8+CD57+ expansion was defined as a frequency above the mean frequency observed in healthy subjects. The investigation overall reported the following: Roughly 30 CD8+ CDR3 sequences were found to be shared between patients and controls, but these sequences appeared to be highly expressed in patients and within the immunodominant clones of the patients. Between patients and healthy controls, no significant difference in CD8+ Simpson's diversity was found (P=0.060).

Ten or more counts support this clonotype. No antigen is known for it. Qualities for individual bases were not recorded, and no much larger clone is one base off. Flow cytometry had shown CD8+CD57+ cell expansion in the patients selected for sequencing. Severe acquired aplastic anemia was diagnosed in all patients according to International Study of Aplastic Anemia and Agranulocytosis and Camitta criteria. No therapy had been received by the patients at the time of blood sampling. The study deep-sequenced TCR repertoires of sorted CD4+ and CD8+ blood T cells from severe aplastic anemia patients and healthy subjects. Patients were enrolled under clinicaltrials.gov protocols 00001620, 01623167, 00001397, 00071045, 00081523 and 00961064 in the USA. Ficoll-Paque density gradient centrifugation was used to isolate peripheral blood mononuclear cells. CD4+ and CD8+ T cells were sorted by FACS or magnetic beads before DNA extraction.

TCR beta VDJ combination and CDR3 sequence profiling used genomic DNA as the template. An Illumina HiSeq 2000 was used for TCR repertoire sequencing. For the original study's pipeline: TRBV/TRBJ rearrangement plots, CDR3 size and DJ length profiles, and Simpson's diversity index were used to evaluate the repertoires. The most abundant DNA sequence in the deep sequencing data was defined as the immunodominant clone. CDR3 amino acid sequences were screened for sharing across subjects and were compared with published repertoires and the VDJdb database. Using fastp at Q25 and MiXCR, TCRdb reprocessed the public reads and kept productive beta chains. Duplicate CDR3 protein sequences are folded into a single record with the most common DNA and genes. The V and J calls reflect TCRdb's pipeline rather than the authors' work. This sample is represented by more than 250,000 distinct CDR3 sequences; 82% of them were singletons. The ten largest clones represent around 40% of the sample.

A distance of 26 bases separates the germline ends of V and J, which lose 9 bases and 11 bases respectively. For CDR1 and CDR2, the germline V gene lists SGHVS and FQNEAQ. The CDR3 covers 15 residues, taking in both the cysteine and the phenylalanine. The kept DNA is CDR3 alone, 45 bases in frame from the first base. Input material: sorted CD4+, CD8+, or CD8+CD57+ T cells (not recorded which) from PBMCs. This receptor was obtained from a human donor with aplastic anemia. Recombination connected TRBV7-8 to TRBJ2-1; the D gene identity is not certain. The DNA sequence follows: TGTGCCAGTAGTATAGCTGGCGGTGCCTATACTCAGCAGTTCTTC. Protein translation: CASSIAGGAYTQQFF.